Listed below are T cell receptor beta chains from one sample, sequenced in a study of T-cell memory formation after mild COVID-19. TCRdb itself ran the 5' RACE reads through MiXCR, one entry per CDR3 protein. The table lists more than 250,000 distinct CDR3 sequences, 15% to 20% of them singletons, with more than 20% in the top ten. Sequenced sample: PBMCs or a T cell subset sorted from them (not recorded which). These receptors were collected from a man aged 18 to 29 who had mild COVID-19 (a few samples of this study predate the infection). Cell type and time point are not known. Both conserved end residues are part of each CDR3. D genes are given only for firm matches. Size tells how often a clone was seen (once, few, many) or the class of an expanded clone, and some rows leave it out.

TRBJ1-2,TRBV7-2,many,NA,CASSYMNYGYTF,TGTGCCAGCAGCTATATGAACTATGGCTACACCTTC
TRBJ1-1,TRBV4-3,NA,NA,CASSPTLKTGVNTEAFF,TGCGCCAGCAGCCCCACCCTCAAAACGGGTGTTAACACTGAAGCTTTCTTT
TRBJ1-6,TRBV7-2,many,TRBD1,CASRGQGGTNSPLHF,TGTGCCAGCCGAGGACAGGGAGGGACTAATTCACCCCTCCACTTT
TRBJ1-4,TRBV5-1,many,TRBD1,CASSLGQGSEKLFF,TGCGCCAGCAGCTTGGGACAGGGGAGTGAAAAACTGTTTTTT
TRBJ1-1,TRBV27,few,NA,CASSFRHLVTEAFF,TGTGCCAGCAGTTTCCGTCACCTTGTCACTGAAGCTTTCTTT
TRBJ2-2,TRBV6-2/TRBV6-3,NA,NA,CASSLRSNTGELFF,TGTGCCAGCAGTCTGAGATCGAACACCGGGGAGCTGTTTTTT
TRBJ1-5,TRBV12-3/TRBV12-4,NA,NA,CASSLRANQPQHF,TGTGCCAGCAGTCTCAGGGCTAATCAGCCCCAGCATTTT
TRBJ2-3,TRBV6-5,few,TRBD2,CASSYGGGRRTDTQYF,TGTGCCAGCAGTTACGGGGGGGGAAGGCGCACAGATACGCAGTATTTT
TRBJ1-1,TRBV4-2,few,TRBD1,CASSQIQGRNTEAFF,TGTGCCAGCAGCCAGATACAGGGGAGAAACACTGAAGCTTTCTTT
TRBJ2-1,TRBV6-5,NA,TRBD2,CASSYTPGASGGTYYNEQFF,TGTGCCAGCAGTTACACCCCCGGAGCTAGCGGGGGAACATACTACAATGAGCAGTTCTTC
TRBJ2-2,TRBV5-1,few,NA,CASREDVATGELFF,TGCGCCAGCAGGGAGGATGTGGCCACCGGGGAGCTGTTTTTT
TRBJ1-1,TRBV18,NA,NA,CASSPRQTEAFF,TGTGCCAGCTCACCTAGACAGACTGAAGCTTTCTTT
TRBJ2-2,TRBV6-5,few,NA,CASSLITTGELFF,TGTGCCAGCAGCCTGATTACAACCGGGGAGCTGTTTTTT
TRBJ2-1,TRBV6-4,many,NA,CASSSAGEGDEQFF,TGTGCCAGCAGCTCGGCGGGGGAGGGGGATGAGCAGTTCTTC